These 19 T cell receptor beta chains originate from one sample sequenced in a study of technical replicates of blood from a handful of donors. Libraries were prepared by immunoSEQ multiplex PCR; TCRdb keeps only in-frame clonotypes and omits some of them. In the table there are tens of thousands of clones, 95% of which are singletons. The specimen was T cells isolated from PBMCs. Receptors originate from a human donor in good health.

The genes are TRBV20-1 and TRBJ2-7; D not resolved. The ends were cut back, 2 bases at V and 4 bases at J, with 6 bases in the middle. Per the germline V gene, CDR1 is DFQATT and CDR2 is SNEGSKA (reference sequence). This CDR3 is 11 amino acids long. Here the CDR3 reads CSARKQYEQYF. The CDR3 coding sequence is TGCAGTGCTAGAAAACAGTACGAGCAGTACTTC.

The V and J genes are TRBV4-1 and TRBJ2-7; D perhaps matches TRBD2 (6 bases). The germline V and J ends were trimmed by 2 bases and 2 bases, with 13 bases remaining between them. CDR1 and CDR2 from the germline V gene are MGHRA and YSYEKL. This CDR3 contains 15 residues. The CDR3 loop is CASSQLDGSTYEQYF. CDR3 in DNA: TGCGCCAGCAGCCAATTGGACGGGAGTACCTACGAGCAGTACTTC.

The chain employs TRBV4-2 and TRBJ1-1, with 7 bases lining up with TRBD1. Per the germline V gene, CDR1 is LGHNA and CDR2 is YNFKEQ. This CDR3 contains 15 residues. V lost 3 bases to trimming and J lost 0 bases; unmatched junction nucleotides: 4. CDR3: CASSQADRLNTEAFF. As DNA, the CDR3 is TGTGCCAGCAGCCAGGCGGACAGGCTGAACACTGAAGCTTTCTTT.

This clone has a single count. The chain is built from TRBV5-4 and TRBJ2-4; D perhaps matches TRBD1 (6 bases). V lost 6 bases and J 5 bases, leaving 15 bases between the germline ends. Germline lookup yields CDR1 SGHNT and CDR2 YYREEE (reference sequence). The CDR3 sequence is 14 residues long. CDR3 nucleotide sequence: TGTGCCAGCAAAGACTGGGACATTGAAAACATTCAGTACTTC. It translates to CASKDWDIENIQYF.

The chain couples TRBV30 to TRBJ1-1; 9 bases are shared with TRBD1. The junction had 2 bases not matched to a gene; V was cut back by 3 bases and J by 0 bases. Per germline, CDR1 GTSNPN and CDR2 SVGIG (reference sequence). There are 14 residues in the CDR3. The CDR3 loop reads CAWSRDRVNTEAFF. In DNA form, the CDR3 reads TGTGCCTGGAGCCGGGACAGGGTGAACACTGAAGCTTTCTTT. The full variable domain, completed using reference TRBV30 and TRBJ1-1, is SQTIHQWPATLVQPVGSPLSLECTVEGTSNPNLYWYRQAAGRGLQLLFYSVGIGQISSEVPQNLSASRPQDRQFILSSKKLLLSDSGFYLCAWSRDRVNTEAFFGQGTRLTVV.

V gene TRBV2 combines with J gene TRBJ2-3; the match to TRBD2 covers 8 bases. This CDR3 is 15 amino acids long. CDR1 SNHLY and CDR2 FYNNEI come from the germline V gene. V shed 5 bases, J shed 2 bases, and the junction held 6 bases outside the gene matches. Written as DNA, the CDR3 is TGTGCCAGCAGTTCACCGGGACTAGTCACAGATACGCAGTATTTT. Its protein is CASSSPGLVTDTQYF.

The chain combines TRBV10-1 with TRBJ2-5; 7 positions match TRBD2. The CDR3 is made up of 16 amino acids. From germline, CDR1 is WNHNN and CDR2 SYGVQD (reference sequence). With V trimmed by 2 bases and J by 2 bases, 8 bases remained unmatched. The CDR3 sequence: CASSEAPSGAQETQYF. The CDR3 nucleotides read TGCGCCAGCAGTGAGGCTCCTAGCGGAGCACAAGAGACCCAGTACTTC.

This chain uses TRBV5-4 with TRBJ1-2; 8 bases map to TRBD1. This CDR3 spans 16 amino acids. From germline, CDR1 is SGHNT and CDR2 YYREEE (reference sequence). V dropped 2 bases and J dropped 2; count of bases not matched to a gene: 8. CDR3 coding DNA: TGTGCCAGCAGCTTAAGCCCGGGACAGGAGAACTATGGCTACACCTTC. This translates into CASSLSPGQENYGYTF.

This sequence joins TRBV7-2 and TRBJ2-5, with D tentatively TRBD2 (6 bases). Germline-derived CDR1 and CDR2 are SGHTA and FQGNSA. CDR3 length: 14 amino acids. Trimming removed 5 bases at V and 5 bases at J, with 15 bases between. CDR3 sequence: CASSPSRGLETQYF. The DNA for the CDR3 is TGTGCCAGCAGCCCCTCGCGGGGACTGGAGACCCAGTACTTC.

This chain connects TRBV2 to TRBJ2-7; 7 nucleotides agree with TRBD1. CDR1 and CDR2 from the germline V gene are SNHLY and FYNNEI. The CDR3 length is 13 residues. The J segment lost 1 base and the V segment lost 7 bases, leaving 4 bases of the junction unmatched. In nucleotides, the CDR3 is TGTGCCAGCAATGGGGACAGTTCCTACGAGCAGTACTTC. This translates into CASNGDSSYEQYF.

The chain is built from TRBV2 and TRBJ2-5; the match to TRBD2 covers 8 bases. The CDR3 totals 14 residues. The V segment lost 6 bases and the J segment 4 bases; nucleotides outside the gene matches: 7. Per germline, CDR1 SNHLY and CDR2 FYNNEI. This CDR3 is CASSVAGMGETQYF. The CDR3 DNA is TGTGCCAGCAGCGTAGCGGGAATGGGAGAGACCCAGTACTTC. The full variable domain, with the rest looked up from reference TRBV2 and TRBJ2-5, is EPEVTQTPSHQVTQMGQEVILRCVPISNHLYFYWYRQILGQKVEFLVSFYNNEISEKSEIFDDQFSVERPDGSNFTLKIRSTKLEDSAMYFCASSVAGMGETQYFGPGTRLLVL.

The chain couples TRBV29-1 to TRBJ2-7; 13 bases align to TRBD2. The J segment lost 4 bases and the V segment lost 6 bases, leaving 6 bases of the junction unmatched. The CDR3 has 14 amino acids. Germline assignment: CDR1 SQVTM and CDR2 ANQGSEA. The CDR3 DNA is TGCAGCGTCGCCGGACTAGCGGGAGATTACGAGCAGTACTTC. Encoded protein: CSVAGLAGDYEQYF.

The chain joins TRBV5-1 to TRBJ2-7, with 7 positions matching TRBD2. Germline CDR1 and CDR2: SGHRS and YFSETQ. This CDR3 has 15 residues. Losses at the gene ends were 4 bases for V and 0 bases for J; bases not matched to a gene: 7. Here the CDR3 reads CASSDLAESSYEQYF. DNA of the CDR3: TGCGCCAGCAGCGATCTAGCGGAAAGCTCCTACGAGCAGTACTTC.

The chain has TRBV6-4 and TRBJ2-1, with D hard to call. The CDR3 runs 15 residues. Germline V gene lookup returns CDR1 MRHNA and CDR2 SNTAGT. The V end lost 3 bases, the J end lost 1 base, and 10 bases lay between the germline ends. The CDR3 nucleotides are TGTGCCAGCAGTGAGCGGCATTTGTCCTACAATGAGCAGTTCTTC. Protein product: CASSERHLSYNEQFF.

CDR3 coding DNA: TGCGCCAGCAGTCAGACTAGCGGGGGGAGGAATGAGCAGTTCTTC. Translation gives CASSQTSGGRNEQFF. V usage is TRBV5-1 and J usage is TRBJ2-1; TRBD2 matches at 13 bases. CDR3 size: 15 residues. Germline CDR1 and CDR2: SGHRS and YFSETQ. J lost 7 bases, V lost 5 bases, and 6 bases had no gene match.

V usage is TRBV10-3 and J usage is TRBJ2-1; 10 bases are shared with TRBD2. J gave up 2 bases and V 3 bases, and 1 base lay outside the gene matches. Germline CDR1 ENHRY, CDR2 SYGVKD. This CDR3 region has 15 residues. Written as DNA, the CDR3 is TGTGCCATCAGTGATACTAGCGGGACCTACAATGAGCAGTTCTTC. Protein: CAISDTSGTYNEQFF.

The CDR3 DNA reads as TGTGCCAGCAGGAACCCGGCGCTAGCCCAGTACTTC. It codes for CASRNPALAQYF. The chain couples TRBV7-2 to TRBJ2-7, with a possible D match to TRBD2 (5 bases). Germline assignment: CDR1 SGHTA and CDR2 FQGNSA. The CDR3 runs 12 residues. The V and J ends lost 6 bases and 10 bases respectively, with 16 bases between them.

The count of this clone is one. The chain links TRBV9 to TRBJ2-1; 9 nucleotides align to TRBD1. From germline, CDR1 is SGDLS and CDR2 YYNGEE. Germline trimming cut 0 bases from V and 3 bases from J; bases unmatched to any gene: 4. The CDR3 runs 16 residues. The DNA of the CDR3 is TGTGCCAGCAGCGTAGGGGGGACAGGGTACTACAATGAGCAGTTCTTC. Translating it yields CASSVGGTGYYNEQFF.

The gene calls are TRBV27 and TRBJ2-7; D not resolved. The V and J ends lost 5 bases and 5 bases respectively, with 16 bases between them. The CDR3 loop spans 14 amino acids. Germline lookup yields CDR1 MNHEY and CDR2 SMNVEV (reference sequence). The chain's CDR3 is CASSSAPLGNEQYF. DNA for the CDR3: TGTGCCAGCAGTAGCGCGCCCCTTGGTAACGAGCAGTACTTC.